The next 32 T cell receptor beta chains were all read from a single sample in a study. TCRdb ran MiXCR on the RT-PCR reads and lists one entry per CDR3 protein. In the table there are 650,000 to 800,000 distinct CDR3 sequences, 14% of which are singletons. Sequenced input: memory CD4+ T cells from blood. The receptors here all came from a female donor in good health, serving as a healthy control.

This clonotype was counted at least ten times. This chain joins TRBV12-3 or TRBV12-4 and TRBJ1-5; D is unclear. V was cut by 6 bases and J by 3 bases, with 9 bases left in between. The CDR3 is made up of 13 amino acids. Written as DNA, the CDR3 is TGTGCCAGCAGGAAGAGTGACAATCAGCCCCAGCATTTT. This translates into CASRKSDNQPQHF.

This clonotype was counted only a few times. The rearrangement links TRBV4-3 to TRBJ1-2; D ambiguous. Trimming removed 2 bases from V and 0 bases from J, with 10 bases in between. Germline CDR1 and CDR2: LGHNA and YSLEER. CDR3 length: 15 residues. CDR3 amino acids: CASSQTPGANYGYTF. The CDR3 DNA reads as TGCGCCAGCAGCCAAACACCGGGAGCTAACTATGGCTACACCTTC.

The chain combines TRBV6-5 with TRBJ1-1, with TRBD1 matching over 10 bases. V shed 0 bases and J 3 bases; nucleotides not matched to a gene: 7. Germline CDR1 is MNHEY and CDR2 is SVGAGI. The CDR3 spans 17 residues. The CDR3 spells CASSYSAGQGLDTEAFF. The CDR3 DNA reads TGTGCCAGCAGTTACTCGGCGGGACAGGGGCTCGACACTGAAGCTTTCTTT.

The chain has TRBV10-3 and TRBJ1-5; D is perhaps TRBD1 (6 bases). This CDR3 is 14 amino acids long. CDR1 and CDR2 (germline): ENHRY, SYGVKD. The V end lost 6 bases, the J end lost 7 bases, and 16 bases lay between the germline ends. The CDR3 loop is CAISLQQGIQPQHF. CDR3 coding DNA: TGTGCCATCAGCCTACAACAGGGAATACAGCCCCAGCATTTT.

The CDR3 DNA sequence: TGTGCCAGCAGTCCACACGGGACTAGCGATGAGACCCAGTACTTC. Translation: CASSPHGTSDETQYF. The chain is built from TRBV28 and TRBJ2-5, with TRBD2 identical over 10 bases. CDR3 length: 15 amino acids. The V gene end was trimmed by 5 bases and the J gene end by 5 bases; junction bases not matched to a gene: 8. Germline V CDR1 and CDR2: MDHEN, SYDVKM. The variable domain in full, with the rest retrieved from reference TRBV28 and TRBJ2-5, is DVKVTQSSRYLVKRTGEKVFLECVQDMDHENMFWYRQDPGLGLRLIYFSYDVKMKEKGDIPEGYSVSREKKERFSLILESASTNQTSMYLCASSPHGTSDETQYFGPGTRLLVL.

This chain joins TRBV15 and TRBJ2-2, with 9 bases matching TRBD1. J gave up 4 bases and V 2 bases, and 8 bases lay outside the gene matches. Germline V CDR1 and CDR2: LNHNV, YYDKDF (reference sequence). This CDR3 contains 17 residues. The CDR3 reads CATSRPQGQGITGELFF. The CDR3 DNA reads as TGTGCCACCAGCAGACCACAGGGACAGGGTATCACCGGGGAGCTGTTTTTT.

In regard to this clonotype: This may come from a read error, since a much larger clone is one base off. The V and J genes are TRBV27 and TRBJ1-2; D is possibly TRBD1 (5 bases). Germline V gene data show CDR1 as MNHEY and CDR2 as SMNVEV (reference sequence). Trimming pared 3 bases from V and 6 bases from J, leaving 11 bases between. The length of the CDR3 is 13 residues. CDR3 region: CASSFNGGDGYTF. CDR3 bases: TGTGCCAGCAGTTTTAACGGGGGGGATGGCTACACCTTC.

This clonotype was counted only a few times. The chain uses TRBV11-3 and TRBJ1-1, with 9 bases identical to TRBD1. CDR3 length: 15 amino acids. V lost 5 bases and J lost 1; bases outside the gene matches: 5. Germline V gene data show CDR1 as SGHNT and CDR2 as YENEEA. DNA for the CDR3: TGTGCCAGCAGCAAGTCGGGACAGGGGAACACTGAAGCTTTCTTT. Protein: CASSKSGQGNTEAFF. The full variable domain, its missing parts supplied by reference TRBV11-3 and TRBJ1-1, is EAGVVQSPRYKIIEKKQPVAFWCNPISGHNTLYWYLQNLGQGPELLIRYENEEAVDDSQLPKDRFSAERLKGVDSTLKIQPAELGDSAVYLCASSKSGQGNTEAFFGQGTRLTVV.

The chain carries TRBV7-2 and TRBJ2-7; TRBD1 might be the D (6 bases). Germline CDR1 is SGHTA and CDR2 is FQGNSA. The CDR3 consists of 15 residues. V lost 1 base and J 2 bases, leaving 12 bases between the germline ends. The DNA of the CDR3 is TGTGCCAGCAGCTTAGTTGCAGGGGTCGCCTACGAGCAGTACTTC. It codes for CASSLVAGVAYEQYF.

This rearrangement joins TRBV9 to TRBJ2-3; perhaps TRBD2 as D (6 bases). The CDR3 runs to 14 residues. Germline values: CDR1 SGDLS, CDR2 YYNGEE. Trimming took 0 bases from V and 8 from J, leaving 13 bases between them. For the CDR3, the DNA is TGTGCCAGCAGCGTAGAAGGTGGGGGGAGTACGCAGTATTTT. It is translated as CASSVEGGGSTQYF. The whole variable domain, remainder taken from reference TRBV9 and TRBJ2-3, is DSGVTQTPKHLITATGQRVTLRCSPRSGDLSVYWYQQSLDQGLQFLIQYYNGEERAKGNILERFSAQQFPDLHSELNLSSLELGDSALYFCASSVEGGGSTQYFGPGTRLTVL.

This clonotype was observed a handful of times. The CDR3 loop reads CATTQGSTGELFF. The CDR3 DNA sequence: TGTGCCACCACGCAGGGTTCCACCGGGGAGCTGTTTTTT. The chain recombines TRBV24-1 with TRBJ2-2; a possible D gene is TRBD1 (5 bases). The CDR3 runs to 13 residues. CDR1 KGHDR and CDR2 SFDVKD come from the germline V gene. V lost 8 bases and J 4 bases, leaving 10 bases between the germline ends.

This clonotype was picked up a small number of times. The chain joins TRBV5-6 to TRBJ2-3; 11 bases line up with TRBD1. Per the germline V gene, CDR1 is SGHDT and CDR2 is YYEEEE. Trimming at V came to 4 bases and at J to 6 bases, leaving 4 bases not matched to a gene. The CDR3 is made up of 14 amino acids. The CDR3 DNA follows: TGTGCCAGCAGCATGGACAGGGGGCGGGATACGCAGTATTTT. This sequence encodes CASSMDRGRDTQYF.

The chain joins TRBV3-1 to TRBJ2-5; 10 nucleotides agree with TRBD2. Germline V gene lookup returns CDR1 LGHDT and CDR2 YNNKEL (reference sequence). Trimming removed 5 bases from V and 5 bases from J; junction bases left unmatched: 8. The CDR3 has 15 residues. The CDR3: CASSRSSGSSETQYF. The CDR3 DNA reads TGTGCCAGCAGCAGATCTAGCGGGAGTTCGGAGACCCAGTACTTC.

At least ten counts were recorded for this clonotype. This rearrangement joins TRBV5-6 to TRBJ2-3; 7 nucleotides match TRBD1. CDR1 and CDR2 from the germline V gene are SGHDT and YYEEEE. With V trimmed by 2 bases and J by 1 base, 4 bases remained unmatched. The CDR3 totals 15 residues. The chain's CDR3 is CASSLGQARTDTQYF. The CDR3 DNA is TGTGCCAGCAGCTTAGGACAGGCTCGCACAGATACGCAGTATTTT.

In this sample, this clonotype turned up a few times. This chain connects TRBV10-3 to TRBJ1-2; 8 positions agree with TRBD1. Germline CDR1 reads ENHRY; CDR2 reads SYGVKD. The trim removed 6 bases at V and 0 bases at J, leaving 6 bases unmatched. The CDR3 contains 15 residues. CDR3 residues: CAISRTGSTNYGYTF. CDR3 in DNA: TGTGCCATCAGCAGGACAGGGTCTACTAACTATGGCTACACCTTC.

About this clonotype: This may be a read error: a much more frequent sequence differs by one nucleotide. V gene TRBV15 combines with J gene TRBJ1-3, with no clear D. Trimming took off 5 bases at V and 0 bases at J, with 14 bases between the two ends. CDR1 LNHNV and CDR2 YYDKDF come from the germline V gene (reference sequence). This CDR3 region has 16 residues. The CDR3 reads CATSPKIEISGNTIYF. For the CDR3, the DNA is TGTGCCACCAGCCCAAAGATAGAGATCTCTGGAAACACCATATATTTT.

CDR3 region: CASSRGGADEQYF. The CDR3 nucleotides read TGTGCCAGCAGCCGGGGAGGAGCCGACGAGCAGTACTTC. V usage is TRBV28 and J usage is TRBJ2-7, with D possibly being TRBD2 (6 bases). CDR1 and CDR2 (germline): MDHEN, SYDVKM. This CDR3 has 13 amino acids. V was pared by 6 bases and J by 5 bases, with 14 bases between.

This clonotype was counted many times. The genes are TRBV10-3 and TRBJ1-1; TRBD1 matches 7 bases. CDR3 length: 16 amino acids. V shed 8 bases and J 5 bases; nucleotides not matched to a gene: 17. Germline assignment: CDR1 ENHRY and CDR2 SYGVKD. CDR3 in amino acids: CAIRDPSGQLGTEAFF. The CDR3 DNA is TGTGCCATCCGGGATCCTTCGGGACAGCTTGGGACTGAAGCTTTCTTT.

This clonotype has more than one count but fewer than ten. The J gene is TRBJ1-1, the V gene TRBV10-3; 9 bases fit TRBD1. V gave up 6 bases and J gave up 5 bases; unmatched junction bases: 16. CDR1 and CDR2 from the germline V gene are ENHRY and SYGVKD. The CDR3 has 17 residues. The CDR3: CAISGKYRGRGETEAFF. CDR3 nucleotides: TGTGCCATCAGCGGCAAATACAGGGGGCGCGGGGAGACTGAAGCTTTCTTT.

This clonotype has a handful of counts. This sequence joins TRBV15 and TRBJ2-1; 8 bases line up with TRBD1. Germline V gene data show CDR1 as LNHNV and CDR2 as YYDKDF (reference sequence). The CDR3 has 15 residues. V shed 0 bases and J 4 bases; nucleotides not matched to a gene: 2. As DNA, the CDR3 is TGTGCCACCAGCAGAGAACGACAGGGGTACAATGAGCAGTTCTTC. Translation gives CATSRERQGYNEQFF.

This clonotype was picked up many times. The chain links TRBV12-3 or TRBV12-4 to TRBJ1-5; 7 positions match TRBD1. J gave up 9 bases and V 4 bases, and 18 bases lay outside the gene matches. The CDR3 is 17 amino acids. Written as DNA, the CDR3 is TGTGCCAGCAGTTGGGGGTTTATGGGGTCAGGGGGACGGCCCCAGCATTTT. Encoded protein: CASSWGFMGSGGRPQHF.

V and J are TRBV20-1 and TRBJ2-2; weak D call: TRBD2 (6 bases). The V and J ends lost 3 bases and 6 bases respectively, with 14 bases between them. Germline V CDR1 and CDR2: DFQATT, SNEGSKA (reference sequence). The CDR3 length is 14 residues. CDR3 residues: CSARGGPGPGELFF. The DNA for the CDR3 is TGCAGTGCTAGGGGGGGTCCTGGACCCGGGGAGCTGTTTTTT.

This clonotype was counted many times. This chain connects TRBV24-1 to TRBJ1-2; 8 bases are a match to TRBD1. V gave up 4 bases and J gave up 6 bases; unmatched junction bases: 6. This CDR3 region has 14 residues. Germline V CDR1 and CDR2: KGHDR, SFDVKD. In DNA form, the CDR3 reads TGTGCCACCAGTGACTGGACAGGGAACCATGGCTACACCTTC. This sequence encodes CATSDWTGNHGYTF.

The gene calls are TRBV7-2 and TRBJ2-7; 9 bases are a match to TRBD1. With 5 bases clipped from V and 6 bases from J, the junction kept 5 bases outside the gene matches. The CDR3 consists of 13 residues. CDR1 is SGHTA and CDR2 is FQGNSA in the germline V gene. This chain's CDR3 is CASSEGQGLEQYF. The CDR3 bases are TGTGCCAGCAGCGAGGGACAGGGTCTCGAGCAGTACTTC.

The rearrangement uses TRBV7-3 and TRBJ2-1; TRBD2 matches at 7 bases. This CDR3 spans 17 amino acids. Germline V gene sequence: CDR1 SGHTA, CDR2 FQGTGA. The V and J ends lost 4 bases and 1 base, in that order; junction bases with no gene match: 10. The CDR3 reads CASSSPSSGGSYNEQFF. As DNA, the CDR3 is TGTGCCAGCAGCTCCCCATCTTCGGGGGGTTCCTACAATGAGCAGTTCTTC.

This clonotype was detected many times. V is TRBV29-1 and J is TRBJ2-3, with D tentatively TRBD1 (6 bases). V dropped 2 bases and J dropped 4 bases, with 13 bases sitting between them. The germline V gene has CDR1 SQVTM and CDR2 ANQGSEA. The CDR3 has 14 residues. CDR3 nucleotides: TGCAGCGTTGAAAGCCCACAGGGTTCAGATACGCAGTATTTT. Translation: CSVESPQGSDTQYF.

This clonotype has just one count. This rearrangement joins TRBV7-2 to TRBJ1-5; D remains ambiguous. The germline V gene has CDR1 SGHTA and CDR2 FQGNSA. The CDR3 has 15 amino acids. V was trimmed by 5 bases and J by 6 bases, leaving 17 bases between them. In DNA, the CDR3 is TGTGCCAGCAGCAACTCTTTATATGAGGGTCAGCCCCAGCATTTT. This translates into CASSNSLYEGQPQHF.

Ten or more counts support this clonotype. The chain carries TRBV7-2 and TRBJ2-6; D possibly corresponds to TRBD1 (6 bases). Trimming took 3 bases from V and 0 from J, leaving 12 bases between them. This CDR3 is built from 17 residues. Germline assignment: CDR1 SGHTA and CDR2 FQGNSA. The CDR3 loop reads CASSFRGSYSGANVLTF. The CDR3 coding sequence is TGTGCCAGCAGCTTCAGGGGCTCGTACTCTGGGGCCAACGTCCTGACTTTC.

This rearrangement joins TRBV9 to TRBJ2-3; no reliable D call. V was shortened by 5 bases and J by 6 bases, with 13 bases between the two germline ends. The CDR3 has 13 amino acids. Per germline, CDR1 SGDLS and CDR2 YYNGEE. The DNA of the CDR3 is TGTGCCAGCAGTGCCAGACCTGTGGATACGCAGTATTTT. This codes for CASSARPVDTQYF.

The CDR3 DNA reads as TGTGCCAGCAAGAACGAGGGGTCAACATACGAGCAGTACTTC. This translates into CASKNEGSTYEQYF. This rearrangement joins TRBV6-1 to TRBJ2-7; D may correspond to TRBD1 or TRBD2 (5 bases each). V lost 7 bases, J lost 4 bases, and 17 bases lay in between. The CDR3 has 14 residues. CDR1 MNHNS and CDR2 SASEGT come from the germline V gene.

Only a few counts were recorded for this clonotype. The chain joins TRBV20-1 to TRBJ1-2; maybe TRBD1 (5 bases). V gave up 6 bases and J gave up 6 bases, with 17 bases separating them. CDR3 size: 13 residues. Germline V gene lookup returns CDR1 DFQATT and CDR2 SNEGSKA (reference sequence). The CDR3 loop is CSATFGTSDGYTF. The CDR3 DNA reads TGCAGTGCCACCTTCGGGACCTCCGATGGCTACACCTTC.

This clonotype was counted many times. This chain links TRBV5-1 with TRBJ1-3; D not resolved. Trimming removed 0 bases from V and 1 base from J, with 5 bases in between. CDR1 is SGHRS, CDR2 YFSETQ, per germline. This CDR3 is 14 amino acids long. CDR3 protein: CASSLGQSGNTIYF. The CDR3 DNA reads TGCGCCAGCAGCTTGGGGCAATCTGGAAACACCATATATTTT.